This TCR beta chain was observed in a study of technical replicates of blood from several donors. Clones were read by immunoSEQ multiplex PCR, and TCRdb kept only the in-frame ones, dropping some. The data hold about 59,000 clones, with around 95% observed a single time. The germline V and J ends were trimmed by 3 bases and 1 base, with 15 bases remaining between them. Per germline, CDR1 MGHRA and CDR2 YSYEKL. The CDR3 extends over 17 amino acids. The V and J genes are TRBV4-1 and TRBJ2-2, with D possibly matching TRBD2 (6 bases). The specimen was PBMCs. This TCR came from a human donor in good health. Some clones in this sample may be carry-over from other donors' samples. The CDR3 DNA sequence: TGCGCCAGCAGCCAGGCCTCGACTAGATTGAACACCGGGGAGCTGTTTTTT. This sequence encodes CASSQASTRLNTGELFF.